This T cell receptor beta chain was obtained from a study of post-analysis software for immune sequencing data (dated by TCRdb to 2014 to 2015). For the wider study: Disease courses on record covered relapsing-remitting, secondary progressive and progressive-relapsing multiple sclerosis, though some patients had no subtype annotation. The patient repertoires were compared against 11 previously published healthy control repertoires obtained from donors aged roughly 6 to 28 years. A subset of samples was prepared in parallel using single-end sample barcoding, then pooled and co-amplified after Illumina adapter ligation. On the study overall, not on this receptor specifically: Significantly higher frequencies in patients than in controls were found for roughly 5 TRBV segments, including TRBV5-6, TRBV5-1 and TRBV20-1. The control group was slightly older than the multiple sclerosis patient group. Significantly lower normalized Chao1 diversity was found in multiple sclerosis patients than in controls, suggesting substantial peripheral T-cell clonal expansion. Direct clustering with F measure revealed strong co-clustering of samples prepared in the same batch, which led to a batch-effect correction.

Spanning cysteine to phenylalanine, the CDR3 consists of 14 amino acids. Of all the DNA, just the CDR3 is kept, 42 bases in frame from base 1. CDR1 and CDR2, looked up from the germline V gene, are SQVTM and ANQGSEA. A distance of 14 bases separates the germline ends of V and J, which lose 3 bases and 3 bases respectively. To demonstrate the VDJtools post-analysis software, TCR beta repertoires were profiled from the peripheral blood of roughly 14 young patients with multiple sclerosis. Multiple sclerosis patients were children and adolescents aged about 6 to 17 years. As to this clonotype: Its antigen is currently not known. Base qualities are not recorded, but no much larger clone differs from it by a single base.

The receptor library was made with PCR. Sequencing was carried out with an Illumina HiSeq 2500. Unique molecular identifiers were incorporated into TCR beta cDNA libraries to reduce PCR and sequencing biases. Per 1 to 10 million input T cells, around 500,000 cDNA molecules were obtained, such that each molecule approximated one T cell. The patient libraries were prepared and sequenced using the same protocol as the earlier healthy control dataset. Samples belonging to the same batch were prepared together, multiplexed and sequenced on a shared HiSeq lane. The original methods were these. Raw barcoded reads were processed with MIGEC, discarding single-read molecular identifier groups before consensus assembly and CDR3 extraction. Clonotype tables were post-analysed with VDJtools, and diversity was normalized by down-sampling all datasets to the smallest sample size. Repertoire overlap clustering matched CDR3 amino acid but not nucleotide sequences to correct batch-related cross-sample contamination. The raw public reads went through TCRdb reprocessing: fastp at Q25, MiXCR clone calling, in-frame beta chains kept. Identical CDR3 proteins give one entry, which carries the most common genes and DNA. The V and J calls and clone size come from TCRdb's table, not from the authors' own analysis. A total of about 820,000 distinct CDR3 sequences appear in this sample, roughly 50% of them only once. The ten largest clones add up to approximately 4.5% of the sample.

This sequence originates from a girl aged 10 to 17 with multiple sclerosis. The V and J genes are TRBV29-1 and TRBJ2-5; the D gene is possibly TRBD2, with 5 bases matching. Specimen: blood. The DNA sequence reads TGCAGCGTTGATATGTTGGTGGGAGAAGAGACCCAGTACTTC. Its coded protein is CSVDMLVGEETQYF.